The entry below gives a single T cell receptor (beta chain) sequence along with its context. What it binds is not known. These data originate in a study of CD8 T cells in ankylosing spondylitis. Study outcomes and limitations: There was reportedly significant enrichment of clones that were disease-linked in matched ankylosing spondylitis synovial fluid. Reactive arthritis synovial fluid and blood were previously reported to contain some motif variants. Within ankylosing spondylitis blood, a TCR beta motif made up of roughly eight highly homologous variants appeared to be characteristic. Disease-linked clones bore a CD8+ phenotype, appearing relatively rarely in peripheral blood.

Quantitative 5'-RACE with molecular barcodes generated TCR beta libraries. TCRdb recomputed calls from the 5' RACE reads with MiXCR, one row per CDR3 protein. The sample has some 330,000 distinct CDR3 sequences; less than 10% are singletons. There are 14 residues in the CDR3. CDR1 is SEHNR and CDR2 is FQNEAQ in the germline V gene (reference sequence). Trimming pared 8 bases from V and 6 bases from J, leaving 19 bases between. The rearrangement joins TRBV7-9 to TRBJ1-2, with D possibly matching TRBD1 (5 bases). The TCR originated in a male donor with ankylosing spondylitis. The sample comprised blood, either unsorted or a sorted T cell fraction (not recorded which). CDR3 DNA sequence: TGTGCCAGCGGAAGGGACGGAGCCTACGATGGCTACACCTTC. This sequence encodes CASGRDGAYDGYTF.